Following are 6 T cell receptor beta chains from one sample sequenced in a study of cytomegalovirus exposure and HLA in healthy donors (TCRdb year 2017). The library was produced with the immunoSEQ multiplex PCR assay. The multiplex PCR relied on a mix of 60 forward primers for TCR Vbeta segments and 13 reverse primers for TCR Jbeta segments. TCRdb retrieved this table from immuneACCESS and kept in-frame rearrangements only. Not all clones are present; in checked studies, unresolved V genes account for under half, and no reason is known for the remainder. Counted in this sample were fewer than 40,000 clones; roughly 85% of them appeared once. Approximately 10% of the sample lies in the top ten. The sample comprised PBMCs. These receptors were collected from a woman between 40 and 50 years old in good health and CMV-seropositive.

The V call is TRBV5-8, the J call TRBJ2-7; D ambiguous. V was clipped by 0 bases and J by 6 bases, with 10 bases between them. Germline V lookup: CDR1 SGHTS, CDR2 YDEGEE. This CDR3 region has 13 residues. CDR3 protein: CASSLAETGEQYF. The CDR3 nucleotides are TGTGCCAGCAGCTTGGCGGAGACCGGCGAGCAGTACTTC.

V usage is TRBV7-8 and J usage is TRBJ1-1; 7 bases fit TRBD1. Germline lookup yields CDR1 SGHVS and CDR2 FQNEAQ. Germline trimming cut 4 bases from V and 7 bases from J; bases unmatched to any gene: 9. The CDR3 is 14 amino acids. The CDR3 coding sequence is TGTGCCAGCAGCTATAGAACGACAGGGATTGAAGCTTTCTTT. Translated, it gives CASSYRTTGIEAFF. Combining the CDR3 with reference TRBV7-8 and TRBJ1-1 gives the whole variable domain GAGVSQSPRYKVAKRGQDVALRCDPISGHVSLFWYQQALGQGPEFLTYFQNEAQLDKSGLPSDRFFAERPEGSVSTLKIQRTQQEDSAVYLCASSYRTTGIEAFFGQGTRLTVV.

This chain connects TRBV6-6 to TRBJ2-6; D may be TRBD2 (5 bases). Germline CDR1 is MNHNY and CDR2 is SVGAGI (reference sequence). V was trimmed by 4 bases and J by 0 bases, leaving 7 bases between them. CDR3 length equals 15 residues. CDR3 region: CASSWRVSGANVLTF. CDR3 bases: TGTGCCAGCAGTTGGCGGGTCTCTGGGGCCAACGTCCTGACTTTC.

The V gene is TRBV25-1, the J gene TRBJ1-6; 7 bases are shared with TRBD1. The CDR3 has 15 amino acids. Germline V CDR1 and CDR2: MGHDK, SYGVNS. V lost 5 bases, J lost 4 bases, and 5 bases stayed unmatched. As DNA, the CDR3 is TGTGCCAGCAGTCCTGGACAGGCATATAATTCACCCCTCCACTTT. Translating it yields CASSPGQAYNSPLHF.

The chain carries TRBV4-1 and TRBJ2-2; a weak D match, TRBD2 (7 bases). Trimming pared 1 base from V and 1 base from J, leaving 16 bases between. Germline V CDR1 and CDR2: MGHRA, YSYEKL. This CDR3 has 18 amino acids. CDR3 sequence reads: CASSQGTRQALNTGELFF. The CDR3 DNA reads as TGCGCCAGCAGCCAAGGGACTAGACAGGCCTTGAACACCGGGGAGCTGTTTTTT.

CDR3 sequence reads: CASSQELMGRGGYTF. CDR3 bases: TGCGCCAGCAGCCAAGAGTTGATGGGGCGGGGGGGCTACACCTTC. The chain employs TRBV4-1 and TRBJ1-2; D perhaps matches TRBD1 (5 bases). Germline values: CDR1 MGHRA, CDR2 YSYEKL. There are 15 residues in the CDR3. Trimming pared 0 bases from V and 8 bases from J, leaving 16 bases between.